Below, 20 T cell receptor beta chains from the same sample are listed, as sequenced in a study of beta chain features in type 1 diabetes. Study conclusions and caveats: Researchers report that Type 1 diabetes patients had moderately but significantly shorter TCRB CDR3s across all four CD4+ subsets.

Expressed TCRB transcripts were sequenced because the entire RNA isolate underwent reverse transcription. Sequenced by immunoSEQ multiplex PCR; TCRdb stores in-frame clones only, minus some. The sample has about 22,000 clones, about 57% seen once; the top ten hold roughly 0.35%. Their antigen targets remain unknown. Material for sequencing was stem cell memory CD4+ T cells from blood. These receptors were obtained from a young man with type 1 diabetes.

The rearrangement links TRBV18 to TRBJ1-1; D may be TRBD1 (6 bases). V lost 8 bases and J lost 0, with 16 bases in between. CDR1 and CDR2 (germline): KGHSH, LQKENI. This CDR3 comprises 15 residues. The CDR3 region is CASTTTGSMNTEAFF. In DNA, the CDR3 is TGTGCCAGCACCACGACAGGTAGCATGAACACTGAAGCTTTCTTT.

The chain is built from TRBV5-1 and TRBJ2-3; 7 nucleotides agree with TRBD2. V lost 0 bases and J lost 4; bases outside the gene matches: 8. The CDR3 length is 16 residues. Germline values: CDR1 SGHRS, CDR2 YFSETQ. The CDR3 bases are TGCGCCAGCAGCTTGGGTGCGGCGGGAGTGGCAGATACGCAGTATTTT. Its protein is CASSLGAAGVADTQYF.

This clone was counted between two and nine times. CDR3 coding DNA: TGTGCCAGCAGCTGGACCCGTACTAGCGGGGGGTTCTCCTACGAGCAGTACTTC. It encodes CASSWTRTSGGFSYEQYF. V gene TRBV5-4 combines with J gene TRBJ2-7, with 12 bases identical to TRBD2. The CDR3 is 18 residues long. V lost 3 bases to trimming and J lost 0 bases; unmatched junction nucleotides: 10. The germline V gene has CDR1 SGHNT and CDR2 YYREEE (reference sequence).

The chain carries TRBV28 and TRBJ2-5, with D maybe TRBD1 (6 bases). The closer fit of TRBJ2-7 to the DNA end suggests the J call may be wrong. The CDR3 is 13 residues long. Germline-derived CDR1 and CDR2 are MDHEN and SYDVKM. The CDR3 is CASLDRHSYEQYF. CDR3 sequence (DNA): TGTGCCAGCCTCGACAGGCACTCCTACGAGCAGTACTTC.

This clone was observed a handful of times. The chain combines TRBV7-2 with TRBJ2-3, with a tentative D call TRBD1 (5 bases). V dropped 6 bases and J dropped 5 bases, with 12 bases sitting between them. The CDR3 has 13 amino acids. Germline CDR1 SGHTA, CDR2 FQGNSA. CDR3 in amino acids: CASRQASGDTQYF. CDR3 coding DNA: TGTGCCAGCAGACAGGCTAGTGGAGATACGCAGTATTTT.

This clone was recorded a few times. V gene TRBV7-9 combines with J gene TRBJ2-5; TRBD1 agrees at 12 bases. Germline CDR1 is SEHNR and CDR2 is FQNEAQ (reference sequence). The CDR3 spans 17 residues. Trimming took 5 bases from V and 5 from J; bases not matched to a gene: 12. The DNA for the CDR3 is TGTGCCAGCAGCCCAGTGGGACAGGGGGCCACCTGGGAGACCCAGTACTTC. Its protein product is CASSPVGQGATWETQYF. The entire variable domain, with the rest obtained from reference TRBV7-9 and TRBJ2-5, is as follows: DTGVSQNPRHKITKRGQNVTFRCDPISEHNRLYWYRQTLGQGPEFLTYFQNEAQLEKSRLLSDRFSAERPKGSFSTLEIQRTEQGDSAMYLCASSPVGQGATWETQYFGPGTRLLVL.

A few counts support this clone. This sample includes further DNA sequences coding for the same CDR3. The V call is TRBV5-1, the J call TRBJ2-6; TRBD1 matches at 10 bases. The CDR3 spans 14 residues. With V trimmed by 7 bases and J by 2 bases, 0 bases remained unmatched. Germline values: CDR1 SGHRS, CDR2 YFSETQ. For the CDR3, the DNA is TGCGCCAGCGGGACAGGGGCTGGGGCCAACGTCCTGACTTTC. Amino acids: CASGTGAGANVLTF.

This CDR3 reads CASNRGGAIGELFF. In DNA form, the CDR3 reads TGTGCCAGCAACCGAGGGGGGGCGATCGGGGAGCTGTTTTTT. This chain joins TRBV5-4 and TRBJ2-2, with a weak D call TRBD2 (7 bases). Trimming took 6 bases from V and 7 from J, leaving 16 bases between them. This CDR3 is 14 amino acids long. Germline CDR1 reads SGHNT; CDR2 reads YYREEE (reference sequence).

The chain employs TRBV28 and TRBJ2-1, with 7 bases fitting TRBD2. Per the germline V gene, CDR1 is MDHEN and CDR2 is SYDVKM. V lost 2 bases to trimming and J lost 5 bases; unmatched junction nucleotides: 9. The CDR3 is made up of 16 amino acids. CDR3: CASSLGGGRFDNEQFF. The CDR3 DNA reads as TGTGCCAGCAGTTTAGGTGGCGGGAGATTCGACAATGAGCAGTTCTTC.

This clone was detected once. The V and J genes are TRBV4-2 and TRBJ1-1, with D unclear. The germline CDR1 and CDR2 sequences are LGHNA and YNFKEQ. V was clipped by 2 bases and J by 5 bases, with 9 bases between them. CDR3 length equals 13 residues. This chain's CDR3 is CASSQPERTEAFF. The DNA of the CDR3 is TGTGCCAGCAGCCAACCCGAGAGGACTGAAGCTTTCTTT.

There are a few counts of this clone. The rearrangement uses TRBV7-2 and TRBJ2-1; 10 bases match TRBD2. The CDR3 has 16 residues. The V gene's germline CDR1 is SGHTA and CDR2 FQGNSA. With V trimmed by 5 bases and J by 2 bases, 6 bases remained unmatched. CDR3 nucleotides: TGTGCCAGCAGCCCCAGACTAGCGGGTCCCTACAATGAGCAGTTCTTC. This translates into CASSPRLAGPYNEQFF.

V gene TRBV15 combines with J gene TRBJ2-2; D is ambiguous. The length of the CDR3 is 17 residues. From germline, CDR1 is LNHNV and CDR2 YYDKDF (reference sequence). The V end was cut by 0 bases, the J end by 3 bases, with 14 bases between. The CDR3 DNA reads TGTGCCACCAGCAGAGATGGTACAGTCGTGGACACCGGGGAGCTGTTTTTT. Translated: CATSRDGTVVDTGELFF.

The CDR3 DNA sequence: TGCGCCAGCAGCTACAACCAGGGGGGAAACATTCAGTACTTC. This gives the protein CASSYNQGGNIQYF. The chain couples TRBV5-1 to TRBJ2-4; perhaps TRBD1 as D (7 bases). Germline CDR1 reads SGHRS; CDR2 reads YFSETQ. V was shortened by 3 bases and J by 6 bases, with 13 bases between the two germline ends. The CDR3 length is 14 residues.

The chain is built from TRBV29-1 and TRBJ1-1; no reliable D call. CDR3 length equals 11 residues. The V and J ends lost 7 bases and 2 bases respectively, with 8 bases between them. Germline values: CDR1 SQVTM, CDR2 ANQGSEA. The CDR3 sequence: CSGIVNTEAFF. DNA for the CDR3: TGCAGCGGTATAGTAAACACTGAAGCTTTCTTT.

This clone was seen more than once but under ten times. This sequence joins TRBV7-2 and TRBJ1-5; D possibly corresponds to TRBD1 (5 bases). Germline V CDR1 and CDR2: SGHTA, FQGNSA. This CDR3 comprises 15 residues. Trimming took 3 bases from V and 1 from J, leaving 10 bases between them. Here the CDR3 reads CASSFGGISNQPQHF. For the CDR3, the DNA is TGTGCCAGCAGCTTCGGGGGGATCAGCAATCAGCCCCAGCATTTT. The full variable domain, its missing parts supplied by reference TRBV7-2 and TRBJ1-5, is GAGVSQSPSNKVTEKGKDVELRCDPISGHTALYWYRQSLGQGLEFLIYFQGNSAPDKSGLPSDRFSAERTGGSVSTLTIQRTQQEDSAVYLCASSFGGISNQPQHFGDGTRLSIL.

V and J are TRBV19 and TRBJ2-6; D is possibly TRBD1 (5 bases). The CDR3 has 16 residues. V shed 6 bases and J shed 2 bases, with 14 bases lying between them. CDR1 and CDR2 (germline): LNHDA, SQIVND (reference sequence). CDR3 nucleotides: TGTGCCAGTAGCCTATGGGGCAGGGCTGGGGCCAACGTCCTGACTTTC. Translation gives CASSLWGRAGANVLTF.

This clone turned up a few times. The gene calls are TRBV5-4 and TRBJ1-2; 8 bases are shared with TRBD1. The germline V gene has CDR1 SGHNT and CDR2 YYREEE (reference sequence). This CDR3 spans 17 amino acids. Germline trimming cut 0 bases from V and 5 bases from J; bases unmatched to any gene: 12. This chain's CDR3 is CASSLAIGTGTNYGYTF. The CDR3 bases are TGTGCCAGCAGCTTGGCCATTGGGACAGGAACAAATTATGGCTACACCTTC.

The chain couples TRBV30 to TRBJ2-7, with TRBD2 matching over 12 bases. CDR3 size: 16 residues. Losses at the gene ends were 1 base for V and 4 bases for J; bases not matched to a gene: 8. Germline V gene lookup returns CDR1 GTSNPN and CDR2 SVGIG (reference sequence). Here the CDR3 reads CAWSDTGTSGSYEQYF. In DNA, the CDR3 is TGTGCCTGGAGTGATACCGGGACTAGCGGGTCTTACGAGCAGTACTTC.

The chain joins TRBV4-1 to TRBJ2-2; 13 nucleotides agree with TRBD2. The V segment lost 4 bases and the J segment 0 bases; nucleotides outside the gene matches: 5. This CDR3 comprises 18 residues. Germline V lookup: CDR1 MGHRA, CDR2 YSYEKL. CDR3 sequence reads: CASSRGLAGAPNTGELFF. The DNA for the CDR3 is TGCGCCAGCAGCCGAGGACTAGCGGGAGCGCCGAACACCGGGGAGCTGTTTTTT.

The chain joins TRBV19 to TRBJ1-5, with TRBD1 matching over 10 bases. The V gene end was trimmed by 6 bases and the J gene end by 5 bases; junction bases not matched to a gene: 7. CDR1 and CDR2 (germline): LNHDA, SQIVND (reference sequence). The CDR3 covers 15 residues. The CDR3 reads CASSRRTGGDQPQHF. CDR3 nucleotides: TGTGCCAGTAGCCGACGGACAGGGGGGGATCAGCCCCAGCATTTT. The entire variable domain, with the rest obtained from reference TRBV19 and TRBJ1-5, is as follows: DGGITQSPKYLFRKEGQNVTLSCEQNLNHDAMYWYRQDPGQGLRLIYYSQIVNDFQKGDIAEGYSVSREKKESFPLTVTSAQKNPTAFYLCASSRRTGGDQPQHFGDGTRLSIL.